The clone carrying this TCR beta chain appeared a few times. The antigen is unknown. This sample is part of a study of CD8 T cells in ankylosing spondylitis. Study-wide points: Both synovial fluid and blood in reactive arthritis had previously been reported to carry some motif variants. Typical of ankylosing spondylitis blood, it appeared, was a TCR beta motif of eight highly homologous variants.

TCRdb re-called the 5' RACE reads through MiXCR, storing one row per CDR3 protein. The table has about 280,000 distinct CDR3 sequences, 15% to 25% seen once. The receptor was derived from a male donor with ankylosing spondylitis or in good health (not recorded which). The specimen sequenced was blood, either unsorted or a sorted T cell fraction (not recorded which).

CDR3 nucleotide sequence: TGTGCCAGCAGCTTTGGGGACCTCTTCACAGATACGCAGTATTTT. Protein product: CASSFGDLFTDTQYF. The chain couples TRBV7-8 to TRBJ2-3; D may match TRBD1 or TRBD2 (5 bases each). V lost 3 bases and J lost 2, with 12 bases in between. The CDR3 covers 15 residues. Germline assignment: CDR1 SGHVS and CDR2 FQNEAQ.